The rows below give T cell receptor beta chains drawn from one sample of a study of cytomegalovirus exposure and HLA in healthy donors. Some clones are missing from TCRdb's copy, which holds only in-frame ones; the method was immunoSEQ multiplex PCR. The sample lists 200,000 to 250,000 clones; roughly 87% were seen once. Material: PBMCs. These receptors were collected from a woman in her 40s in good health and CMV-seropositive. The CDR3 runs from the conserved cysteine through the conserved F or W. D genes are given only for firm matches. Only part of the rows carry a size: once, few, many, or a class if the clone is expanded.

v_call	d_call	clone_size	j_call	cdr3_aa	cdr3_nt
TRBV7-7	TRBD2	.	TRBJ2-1	CASSLLGTSGNEQFF	TGTGCTAGCAGCCTTTTGGGGACTAGCGGCAATGAGCAGTTCTTC
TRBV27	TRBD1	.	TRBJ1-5	CASSYGTGSNQPQHF	TGTGCCAGCAGTTATGGGACAGGGAGCAATCAGCCCCAGCATTTT
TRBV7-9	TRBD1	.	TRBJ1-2	CASSFGGGPNYGYTF	TGTGCCAGCAGCTTTGGAGGGGGCCCTAACTATGGCTACACCTTC
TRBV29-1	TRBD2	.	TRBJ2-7	CSVDEGGSGSYEQYF	TGCAGCGTTGATGAAGGCGGGAGTGGGTCCTACGAGCAGTACTTC
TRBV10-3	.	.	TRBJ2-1	CAISTFPGGGEGADEQFF	TGTGCCATCAGTACCTTTCCGGGGGGCGGGGAGGGCGCCGATGAGCAGTTCTTC
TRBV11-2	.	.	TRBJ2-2	CASSSGERTGELFF	TGTGCCAGCAGCTCAGGGGAGCGGACCGGGGAGCTGTTTTTT
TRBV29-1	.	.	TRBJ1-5	CSVSDISNQPQHF	TGCAGCGTTTCTGACATTAGCAATCAGCCCCAGCATTTT
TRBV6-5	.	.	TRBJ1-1	CASSYRNTEAFF	TGTGCCAGCAGTTATAGGAACACTGAAGCTTTCTTT
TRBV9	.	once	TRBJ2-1	CASSAGDHSYNEQFF	TGTGCCAGCAGCGCCGGAGACCACTCCTACAATGAGCAGTTCTTC
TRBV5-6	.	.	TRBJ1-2	CASSPPLPGGYTF	TGTGCCAGCAGCCCTCCTCTACCGGGTGGCTACACCTTC
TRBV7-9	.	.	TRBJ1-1	CASSLEGGNTEAFF	TGTGCCAGCAGCTTAGAAGGGGGGAACACTGAAGCTTTCTTT
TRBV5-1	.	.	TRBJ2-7	CASSLGRGTLEQYF	TGCGCCAGCAGCTTGGGTAGGGGGACCCTCGAGCAGTACTTC
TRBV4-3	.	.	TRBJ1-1	CASSQDPEWTAFAFF	TGCGCCAGCAGCCAAGACCCTGAATGGACAGCTTTCGCTTTCTTT
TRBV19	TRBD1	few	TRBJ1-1	CASFGQGRGEAFF	TGTGCCAGTTTCGGACAGGGAAGGGGTGAAGCTTTCTTT
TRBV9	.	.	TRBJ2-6	CASSVGTLSGANVLTF	TGTGCCAGCAGCGTGGGGACTCTATCTGGGGCCAACGTCCTGACTTTC
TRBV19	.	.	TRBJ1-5	CASSTGVGNQPQHF	TGTGCCAGTAGTACAGGGGTGGGCAATCAGCCCCAGCATTTT
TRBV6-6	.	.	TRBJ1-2	CASSQPGPRGYTF	TGTGCCAGCAGCCAACCAGGTCCCCGAGGCTACACCTTC
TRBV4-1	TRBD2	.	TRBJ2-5	CASSQDLSGGREQYF	TGCGCCAGCAGCCAAGATTTATCGGGAGGGCGAGAGCAGTACTTC
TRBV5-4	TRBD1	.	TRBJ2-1	CASSRGGKADNEQFF	TGTGCCAGCAGTCGAGGGGGCAAGGCCGACAATGAGCAGTTCTTC
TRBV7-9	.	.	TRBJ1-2	CSSSLASGYGYTF	TGTTCCAGCAGCTTAGCCTCGGGTTATGGCTACACCTTC
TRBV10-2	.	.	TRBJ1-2	CASSEGGVNGYTF	TGCGCCAGCAGTGAAGGCGGAGTCAATGGCTACACCTTC
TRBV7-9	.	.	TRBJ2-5	CASSLGSGGLQETQYF	TGTGCCAGCAGCTTAGGTTCAGGAGGCTTACAAGAGACCCAGTACTTC
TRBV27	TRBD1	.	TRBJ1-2	CASSHRQGGYTF	TGTGCCAGCAGCCACAGACAGGGAGGCTACACCTTC
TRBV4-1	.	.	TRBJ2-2	CASSLKTGAGELFF	TGCGCCAGCAGCCTCAAGACAGGAGCCGGGGAGCTGTTTTTT
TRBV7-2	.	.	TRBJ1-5	CASSLGHRVNQPQHF	TGTGCCAGCAGCTTAGGCCACAGGGTCAATCAGCCCCAGCATTTT
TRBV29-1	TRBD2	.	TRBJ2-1	CSVVGGTSGGNEQFF	TGCAGCGTTGTTGGTGGGACTAGCGGGGGCAATGAGCAGTTCTTC
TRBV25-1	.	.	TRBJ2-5	CASSVIQETQYF	TGTGCCAGCAGTGTTATACAAGAGACCCAGTACTTC
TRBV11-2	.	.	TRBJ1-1	CASSGRTRENTEAFF	TGTGCCAGCAGCGGTAGGACTCGAGAGAACACTGAAGCTTTCTTT
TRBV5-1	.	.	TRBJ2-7	CASSLRRDSSHEQYF	TGCGCCAGCAGCTTACGGCGGGACTCATCCCACGAGCAGTACTTC
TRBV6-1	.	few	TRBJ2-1	CASILGGSSYNEQFF	TGTGCCAGCATCCTGGGGGGTAGCTCCTACAATGAGCAGTTCTTC
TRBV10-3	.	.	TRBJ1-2	CAISERGGNYGYTF	TGTGCCATCAGTGAAAGGGGGGGGAACTATGGCTACACCTTC
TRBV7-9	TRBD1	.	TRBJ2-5	CASSPGTVGMTQYF	TGTGCCAGCAGCCCCGGGACAGTGGGGATGACCCAGTACTTC
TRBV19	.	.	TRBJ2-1	CASSGRQTRSYNEQFF	TGTGCCAGTAGTGGTCGACAGACAAGGTCCTACAATGAGCAGTTCTTC
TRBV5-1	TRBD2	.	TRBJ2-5	CASSSRTSGGAVGETQYF	TGCGCCAGCAGCAGTCGGACTAGCGGGGGGGCCGTGGGAGAGACCCAGTACTTC
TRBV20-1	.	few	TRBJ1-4	CSALNEKLFF	TGCAGTGCCCTCAATGAAAAACTGTTTTTT
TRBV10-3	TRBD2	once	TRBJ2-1	CAILPTSGANEQFF	TGTGCCATCCTACCGACTAGCGGGGCCAATGAGCAGTTCTTC
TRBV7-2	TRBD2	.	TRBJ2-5	CASRGPGGEGTQYF	TGTGCCAGCAGGGGTCCGGGGGGAGAGGGGACCCAGTACTTC
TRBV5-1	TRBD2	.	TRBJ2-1	CASSPELASGSAEQFF	TGCGCCAGCAGCCCCGAGTTGGCTAGCGGGAGCGCTGAGCAGTTCTTC
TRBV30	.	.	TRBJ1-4	CASLQGTNEKLFF	TGTGCCTCGCTACAGGGAACTAATGAAAAACTGTTTTTT
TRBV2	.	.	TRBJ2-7	CASSQTGSSYEQYF	TGTGCCAGCAGCCAAACAGGGAGCTCCTACGAGCAGTACTTC
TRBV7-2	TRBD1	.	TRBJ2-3	CASGRQGSTLDTQYF	TGTGCCAGCGGAAGACAGGGCAGCACGTTGGATACGCAGTATTTT
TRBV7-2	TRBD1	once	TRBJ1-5	CASSIDRGNQPQHF	TGTGCCAGCAGTATAGACAGGGGAAATCAGCCCCAGCATTTT
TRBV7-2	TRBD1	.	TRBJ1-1	CASTIQGGLRNTEAFF	TGTGCCAGCACCATCCAGGGGGGATTGAGGAACACTGAAGCTTTCTTT
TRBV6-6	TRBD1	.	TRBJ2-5	CASSYSPGGQGAAQYF	TGTGCCAGCAGTTACTCCCCCGGAGGACAGGGGGCGGCCCAGTACTTC
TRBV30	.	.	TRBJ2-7	CAWSVQRVGQYF	TGTGCCTGGAGTGTACAGCGGGTCGGCCAGTACTTC
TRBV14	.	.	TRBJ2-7	CASSQDWARVYEQYF	TGTGCCAGCAGCCAAGACTGGGCCAGGGTTTACGAGCAGTACTTC
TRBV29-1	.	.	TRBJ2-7	CSVEVQGGVGQYF	TGCAGCGTTGAAGTGCAGGGTGGGGTCGGGCAGTACTTC
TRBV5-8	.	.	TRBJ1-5	CASSLRDQPQHF	TGTGCCAGCAGCTTGCGTGATCAGCCCCAGCATTTT
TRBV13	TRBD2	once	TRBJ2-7	CASSPMTSGSSYEQYF	TGTGCCAGCAGCCCGATGACTAGCGGGAGCTCCTACGAGCAGTACTTC